The next 8 T cell receptor beta chains were all read from a single sample in a study of blood T cell repertoires in COVID-19. The repertoire was sequenced with immunoSEQ multiplex PCR; TCRdb's copy has only in-frame clones and lacks some. The sample lists nearly 250,000 clones; about 83% were seen once. Sequenced material: peripheral blood. The origin of the receptors is an elderly woman with COVID-19, enrolled during active disease.

The rearrangement uses TRBV10-2 and TRBJ2-4; 10 nucleotides agree with TRBD2. J was trimmed by 8 bases and V by 5 bases; bases with no gene match: 6. The germline gives CDR1 WSHSY, CDR2 SAAADI. The CDR3 is 14 amino acids. The CDR3 DNA sequence: TGCGCCAGCAGTCGGACTAGCGGAGGAGACATTCAGTACTTC. It is translated as CASSRTSGGDIQYF.

The J gene is TRBJ1-2, the V gene TRBV12-3 or TRBV12-4; 10 nucleotides line up with TRBD1. The CDR3 consists of 13 residues. The J segment lost 5 bases and the V segment lost 5 bases, leaving 2 bases of the junction unmatched. CDR3 sequence (DNA): TGTGCCAGCAGTCCGGGACAGGGGTATGGCTACACCTTC. Encoded protein: CASSPGQGYGYTF.

In this sample, this clone turned up a few times. The chain carries TRBV6-6 and TRBJ2-1; 15 positions match TRBD2. CDR3 length: 18 amino acids. The V and J ends lost 5 bases and 4 bases, in that order; junction bases with no gene match: 9. Germline values: CDR1 MNHNY, CDR2 SVGAGI (reference sequence). This chain's CDR3 is CASSRTSGGADRYNEQFF. Here the CDR3 DNA reads TGTGCCAGCAGTCGGACTAGCGGGGGGGCCGATCGATACAATGAGCAGTTCTTC.

Written as DNA, the CDR3 is TGTGCCAGCTCACCACGGAGGATGGGACAGGGTCTTATGAACACTGAAGCTTTCTTT. Translated: CASSPRRMGQGLMNTEAFF. The chain combines TRBV18 with TRBJ1-1; 9 bases are a match to TRBD1. CDR3 length equals 19 residues. Germline V CDR1 and CDR2: KGHSH, LQKENI. J was trimmed by 0 bases and V by 1 base; bases with no gene match: 12.

V gene TRBV20-1 combines with J gene TRBJ1-1; D unresolved. Deletions cut 3 bases from V and 11 bases from J, with 10 bases between. CDR1 and CDR2 (germline): DFQATT, SNEGSKA (reference sequence). This CDR3 is 10 amino acids long. Here the CDR3 reads CSASVDWAFF. Written as DNA, the CDR3 is TGCAGTGCTAGTGTGGACTGGGCTTTCTTT.

The chain uses TRBV15 and TRBJ2-7; possibly TRBD1 for D (6 bases). Germline loops: CDR1 LNHNV, CDR2 YYDKDF (reference sequence). The length of the CDR3 is 14 residues. Trimming pared 5 bases from V and 4 bases from J, leaving 15 bases between. The CDR3 sequence is CATSLTGQSYEQYF. CDR3 sequence (DNA): TGTGCCACCAGCTTAACTGGACAGAGTTACGAGCAGTACTTC.

The chain carries TRBV19 and TRBJ1-4; D is possibly TRBD1 (5 bases). The germline V and J ends were trimmed by 3 bases and 5 bases, with 10 bases remaining between them. CDR1 LNHDA and CDR2 SQIVND come from the germline V gene (reference sequence). CDR3 length: 14 amino acids. CDR3 DNA: TGTGCCAGTAGTATCGGCAGGGTAAATGAAAAACTGTTTTTT. Translated, it gives CASSIGRVNEKLFF.

The V and J genes are TRBV6-5 and TRBJ1-6; 8 bases map to TRBD1. Germline V gives CDR1 MNHEY, CDR2 SVGAGI. The V segment lost 6 bases and the J segment 10 bases; nucleotides outside the gene matches: 8. CDR3 size: 14 residues. CDR3 nucleotide sequence: TGTGCCAGCAGCCCCGGGACAGGTAGCTCACCCCTCCACTTT. Translated, it gives CASSPGTGSSPLHF.